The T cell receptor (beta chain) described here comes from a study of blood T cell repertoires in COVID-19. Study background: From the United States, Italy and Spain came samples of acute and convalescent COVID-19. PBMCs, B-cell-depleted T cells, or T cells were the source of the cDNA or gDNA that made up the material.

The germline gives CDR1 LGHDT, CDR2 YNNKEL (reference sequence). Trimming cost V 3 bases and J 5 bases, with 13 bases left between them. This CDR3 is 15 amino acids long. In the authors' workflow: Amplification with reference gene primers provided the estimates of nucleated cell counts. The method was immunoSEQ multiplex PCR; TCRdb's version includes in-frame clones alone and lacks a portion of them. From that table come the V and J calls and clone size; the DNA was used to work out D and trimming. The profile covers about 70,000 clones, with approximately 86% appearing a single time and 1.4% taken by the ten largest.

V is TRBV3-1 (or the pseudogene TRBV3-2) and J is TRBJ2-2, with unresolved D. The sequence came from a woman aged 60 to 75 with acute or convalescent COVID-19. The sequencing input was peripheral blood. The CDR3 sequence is CASSHYRSGTGELFF. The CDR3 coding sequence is TGTGCCAGCAGCCATTATAGGAGTGGGACCGGGGAGCTGTTTTTT.